The 18 T cell receptor beta chains reported below all come from one sample, sequenced in a study of brain T cells in children with intractable seizures. Assay: immunoSEQ multiplex PCR; the TCRdb copy retains only in-frame clones and omits some. The repertoire consists of 95,000 to 120,000 clones, with roughly 92% occurring once and the leading ten covering more than 3%. The material sequenced was peripheral blood, taken at surgery. The receptors were gathered from a boy under two years old with hemimegalencephaly and intractable seizures.

This rearrangement joins TRBV19 to TRBJ1-1; maybe TRBD1 (5 bases). Germline V gene sequence: CDR1 LNHDA, CDR2 SQIVND (reference sequence). CDR3 length: 16 amino acids. The ends were cut back, 4 bases at V and 0 bases at J, with 15 bases in the middle. Written as DNA, the CDR3 is TGTGCCAGTAGTAGTCGAGGGGTAGGTATGAACACTGAAGCTTTCTTT. Its translation is CASSSRGVGMNTEAFF.

This clone has only one observation. The chain employs TRBV28 and TRBJ2-1, with TRBD2 as a possible D gene (6 bases). The CDR3 has 16 amino acids. Trimming shortened V by 5 bases and J by 4 bases, and 18 bases separated the two germline ends. The germline V gene encodes CDR1 MDHEN and CDR2 SYDVKM. CDR3 nucleotide sequence: TGTGCCAGCAGTCACAACAAAGGGAGGAGTTACAATGAGCAGTTCTTC. Translating gives CASSHNKGRSYNEQFF.

The J gene is TRBJ2-3, the V gene TRBV5-1; 11 nucleotides agree with TRBD2. Germline CDR1 reads SGHRS; CDR2 reads YFSETQ. This CDR3 is 18 amino acids long. The V gene end was trimmed by 6 bases and the J gene end by 3 bases; junction bases not matched to a gene: 15. The CDR3 bases are TGCGCCAGCAATATGTTGACGGTGCTAGCGGGAGGAACAGATACGCAGTATTTT. Translated, it gives CASNMLTVLAGGTDTQYF.

J is TRBJ2-7 and V is TRBV28, with D maybe TRBD2 (5 bases). Germline V lookup: CDR1 MDHEN, CDR2 SYDVKM. The CDR3 consists of 12 residues. V dropped 3 bases and J dropped 7 bases, with 10 bases sitting between them. As DNA, the CDR3 is TGTGCCAGCAGTTTCGGGGATAGGGAGCAGTACTTC. Translation gives CASSFGDREQYF.

The chain links TRBV7-7 to TRBJ2-5, with TRBD2 matching over 13 bases. From germline, CDR1 is SSHAT and CDR2 FNYEAQ (reference sequence). The length of the CDR3 is 16 residues. With 5 bases clipped from V and 5 bases from J, the junction kept 8 bases outside the gene matches. As DNA, the CDR3 is TGTGCCAGCAGCCCCGGACTAGCGGGAGAAGGGGAGACCCAGTACTTC. Encoded protein: CASSPGLAGEGETQYF. The variable domain in full, with the rest retrieved from reference TRBV7-7 and TRBJ2-5, is GAGVSQSPRYKVTKRGQDVTLRCDPISSHATLYWYQQALGQGPEFLTYFNYEAQPDKSGLPSDRFSAERPEGSISTLTIQRTEQRDSAMYRCASSPGLAGEGETQYFGPGTRLLVL.

This chain connects TRBV18 to TRBJ2-3, with TRBD1 matching 9 bases. After removal of 3 bases from V and 0 bases from J, the junction contained 13 bases not matched to a gene. The CDR3 has 19 residues. Germline-derived CDR1 and CDR2 are KGHSH and LQKENI. CDR3 DNA sequence: TGTGCCAGCTCACCCCCCGGGACAGGGAAACTCCTTAGCACAGATACGCAGTATTTT. Translated, it gives CASSPPGTGKLLSTDTQYF. Together with reference TRBV18 and TRBJ2-3, the CDR3 gives the full variable domain: NAGVMQNPRHLVRRRGQEARLRCSPMKGHSHVYWYRQLPEEGLKFMVYLQKENIIDESGMPKERFSAEFPKEGPSILRIQQVVRGDSAAYFCASSPPGTGKLLSTDTQYFGPGTRLTVL.

The chain links TRBV7-2 to TRBJ2-7; D might be TRBD2 (6 bases). Trimming cost V 5 bases and J 4 bases, with 15 bases left between them. Looked up from germline, CDR1 is SGHTA and CDR2 is FQGNSA. There are 14 residues in the CDR3. Written as DNA, the CDR3 is TGTGCCAGCAGCCCGCGGGACCCCCCGTACGAGCAGTACTTC. Translated: CASSPRDPPYEQYF.

The chain links TRBV18 to TRBJ2-1, with 10 bases identical to TRBD2. CDR1 KGHSH and CDR2 LQKENI come from the germline V gene. J lost 3 bases, V lost 3 bases, and 5 bases had no gene match. The CDR3 runs to 16 residues. The CDR3 sequence: CASSPLSGRGYNEQFF. The CDR3 nucleotides are TGTGCCAGCTCACCCCTAAGCGGGAGGGGCTACAATGAGCAGTTCTTC.

The CDR3 region is CSVRGGQGVLFGYTF. The CDR3 DNA reads TGCAGCGTTAGAGGGGGACAGGGGGTCCTTTTCGGCTACACCTTC. The V call is TRBV29-1, the J call TRBJ1-2; 11 nucleotides line up with TRBD1. V was clipped by 5 bases and J by 8 bases; unmatched bases: 13. Germline CDR1 is SQVTM and CDR2 is ANQGSEA. The CDR3 runs 15 residues. Full variable domain (remainder filled in from reference TRBV29-1 and TRBJ1-2): SAVISQKPSRDICQRGTSLTIQCQVDSQVTMMFWYRQQPGQSLTLIATANQGSEATYESGFVIDKFPISRPNLTFSTLTVSNMSPEDSSIYLCSVRGGQGVLFGYTFGSGTRLTVV.

J is TRBJ2-7 and V is TRBV28; tentatively, D is TRBD2 (5 bases). This CDR3 region has 14 residues. The V end lost 1 base, the J end lost 2 bases, and 9 bases lay between the germline ends. Germline-derived CDR1 and CDR2 are MDHEN and SYDVKM. The CDR3 is CASSLLRVAYEQYF. The CDR3 nucleotides are TGTGCCAGCAGTTTATTGCGGGTCGCCTACGAGCAGTACTTC.

CDR3 sequence (DNA): TGTGCCAGCAGTTTAGCGCAGGTTGCCACCTTC. Its protein is CASSLAQVATF. The gene calls are TRBV12-3 or TRBV12-4 and TRBJ1-2; D unresolved. The ends were cut back, 0 bases at V and 13 bases at J, with 9 bases in the middle. This CDR3 comprises 11 residues.

The chain uses TRBV5-1 and TRBJ2-7; 9 nucleotides align to TRBD2. Germline V lookup: CDR1 SGHRS, CDR2 YFSETQ. The CDR3 spans 17 residues. Germline trimming cut 4 bases from V and 2 bases from J; bases unmatched to any gene: 13. For the CDR3, the DNA is TGCGCCAGCAGCCTTGGGCTAGCGGGAACATATACCTACGAGCAGTACTTC. This sequence encodes CASSLGLAGTYTYEQYF.

The V call is TRBV7-2, the J call TRBJ2-7; no definite D call. Trimming took 0 bases from V and 0 from J, leaving 12 bases between them. This CDR3 is 16 amino acids long. CDR1 and CDR2 from the germline V gene are SGHTA and FQGNSA. CDR3 DNA sequence: TGTGCCAGCAGCTTAGCGCACTCCCCTTACTCCTACGAGCAGTACTTC. This translates into CASSLAHSPYSYEQYF. Drawing the rest from reference TRBV7-2 and TRBJ2-7, the complete variable domain is GAGVSQSPSNKVTEKGKDVELRCDPISGHTALYWYRQSLGQGLEFLIYFQGNSAPDKSGLPSDRFSAERTGGSVSTLTIQRTQQEDSAVYLCASSLAHSPYSYEQYFGPGTRLTVT.

The rearrangement joins TRBV21-1 to TRBJ1-3. TRBV21-1 is assigned pseudogene status. This CDR3 is 15 amino acids long. CDR3 sequence (DNA): TGTGCCAGCAGCCCCCGAACGAGCTCTGGAAACACCATATATTTT. Protein: CASSPRTSSGNTIYF.

The chain employs TRBV5-1 and TRBJ2-1; 8 nucleotides match TRBD1. Germline loops: CDR1 SGHRS, CDR2 YFSETQ. Unmatched junction bases numbered 6, after V lost 3 bases and J lost 4 bases. The CDR3 is made up of 15 amino acids. The CDR3 sequence: CASSSGTGVYNEQFF. The CDR3 DNA follows: TGCGCCAGCAGCTCCGGGACAGGTGTTTACAATGAGCAGTTCTTC. The variable domain in full, completed from reference TRBV5-1 and TRBJ2-1, reads KAGVTQTPRYLIKTRGQQVTLSCSPISGHRSVSWYQQTPGQGLQFLFEYFSETQRNKGNFPGRFSGRQFSNSRSEMNVSTLELGDSALYLCASSSGTGVYNEQFFGPGTRLTVL.

The chain recombines TRBV6-1 with TRBJ1-5, with 8 bases matching TRBD1. The CDR3 totals 18 residues. The germline CDR1 and CDR2 sequences are MNHNS and SASEGT. V lost 3 bases to trimming and J lost 2 bases; unmatched junction nucleotides: 12. CDR3 sequence (DNA): TGTGCCAGCAGTGACCTACGACAGGGGAGGTTTCGCAATCAGCCCCAGCATTTT. As protein: CASSDLRQGRFRNQPQHF.

This chain joins TRBV9 and TRBJ2-1; no firm D call. CDR3 length: 11 residues. The germline V gene encodes CDR1 SGDLS and CDR2 YYNGEE. V was clipped by 1 base and J by 8 bases, with 4 bases between them. The CDR3 bases are TGTGCCAGCAGCGTACGATATGAGCAGTTCTTC. It yields the protein CASSVRYEQFF.

The rearrangement joins TRBV11-2 to TRBJ2-6, with 7 positions matching TRBD1. The junction had 5 bases not matched to a gene; V was cut back by 3 bases and J by 0 bases. Per germline, CDR1 SGHAT and CDR2 FQNNGV. This CDR3 has 17 amino acids. The CDR3 DNA reads as TGTGCCAGCAGCTTCAGGAACAGGGGCTCTGGGGCCAACGTCCTGACTTTC. It encodes CASSFRNRGSGANVLTF.